The source of this TCR beta chain is a study of T cell changes during pregnancy in multiple sclerosis. Sequencing used immunoSEQ multiplex PCR; TCRdb keeps in-frame clones, though not all of them. In the table there are approximately 99,000 clones, around nine tenths of which are singletons. Germline values: CDR1 SGDLS, CDR2 YYNGEE. This CDR3 is built from 14 residues. V was clipped by 2 bases and J by 3 bases, with 9 bases between them. The chain employs TRBV9 and TRBJ2-1; tentatively, D is TRBD1 (6 bases). The source is a female donor in good health, enrolled as a control in a pregnancy study. The material was peripheral blood, obtained in the second trimester of pregnancy. CDR3 loop: CASSVHRDYNEQFF. CDR3 nucleotides: TGTGCCAGCAGCGTTCACAGGGACTACAATGAGCAGTTCTTC.